This T cell receptor beta chain stems from a study of blood T cell repertoires in COVID-19. Profiling relied on immunoSEQ multiplex PCR, and the TCRdb table lists in-frame clones only, not all of them. Here the sample spans about 160,000 clones, approximately 80% being singletons. The sample comprised peripheral blood. The sequence came from a woman older than 75 with active or convalescent COVID-19.

The CDR3 DNA reads as TGTGCCAGATTACCCGGGGGGGATTCTAACTATGGCTACACCTTC. Translated, it gives CARLPGGDSNYGYTF. The rearrangement joins TRBV21-1 to TRBJ1-2. TRBV21-1 is annotated as a pseudogene. CDR3 size: 15 residues.